This T cell receptor beta chain is drawn from a study of CD8 T cells in ankylosing spondylitis. Broader study findings: A motif in TCR beta, a set of roughly 8 highly homologous variants, appeared characteristic of ankylosing spondylitis blood.

The CDR3 covers 15 residues. Trimming cost V 4 bases and J 0 bases, with 13 bases left between them. Germline lookup yields CDR1 SGHKS and CDR2 YYEKEE (reference sequence). TCRdb reanalysed the 5' RACE reads using MiXCR and keeps one entry per CDR3 protein. The sample has almost 400,000 distinct CDR3 sequences, around 22% seen once. This clonotype appeared once. The target antigen is unknown. Sequencing was performed on blood, either unsorted or a sorted T cell fraction (not recorded which). The receptor's source is a male donor with ankylosing spondylitis. This chain uses TRBV5-5 with TRBJ1-1; D uncertain. The CDR3 region is CASSLELLLNTEAFF. The CDR3 DNA reads TGTGCCAGCAGCCTCGAACTCCTACTGAACACTGAAGCTTTCTTT.